Listed below are T cell receptor beta chains from one sample, sequenced in a study of healthy donors' naive CD4 and CD8 T cells. TCRdb reprocessed the reads with MiXCR, giving one entry per CDR3 protein. The sample contains roughly 200,000 distinct CDR3 sequences, around 70% of which appear only once. Sequencing was performed on naive CD4+ and CD8+ T cells sorted from blood, pooled from several donors. The receptors originated from a pool of human donors in good health; the sample pools cells from several healthy donors. The CDR3 runs from the conserved cysteine through the conserved F or W. Each record gives: D gene, J gene, clone size, V gene, CDR3 DNA, CDR3 protein. A D gene is named only where the DNA matches it firmly. Clone size is given for some rows only: seen once, a few or many times, or a class if the clone is expanded.

>NA|TRBJ2-7|few|TRBV27
TGTGCCAGCAGTTTAGTTGCAGGGGACTACGAGCAGTACTTC
CASSLVAGDYEQYF
>NA|TRBJ2-5|NA|TRBV19
TGTGCCAGTAGGGACAGAAAAGAGACCCAGTACTTC
CASRDRKETQYF
>TRBD1|TRBJ1-6|NA|TRBV20-1
TGCAGTGCTAGAGAGGGGACAGGGGTTTCACCCCTCCACTTT
CSAREGTGVSPLHF
>NA|TRBJ1-1|NA|TRBV19
TGTGCCCCCAAGTGGGGGGCGAACACTGAAGCTTTCTTT
CAPKWGANTEAFF
>NA|TRBJ2-7|once|TRBV27
TGTGCCAGCAGTTTACCCAGGGGCGAGCAGTACTTC
CASSLPRGEQYF
>NA|TRBJ2-7|NA|TRBV6-2/TRBV6-3
TGTGCCAGCAGTTACTCCGGGCTAGGATACGAGCAGTACTTC
CASSYSGLGYEQYF
>NA|TRBJ2-3|NA|TRBV29-1
TGCAGCGTTGAACAGACCCTTAATGTGGATACGCAGTATTTT
CSVEQTLNVDTQYF
>NA|TRBJ1-5|once|TRBV6-5
TGTGCCAGCGGACAGATGAGGGGGATAAGTAATCAGCCCCAGCATTTT
CASGQMRGISNQPQHF
>TRBD1|TRBJ2-5|once|TRBV11-1
TGTGCCAGCAGCAACAGGGGGCTTGAGACCCAGTACTTC
CASSNRGLETQYF
>NA|TRBJ1-1|NA|TRBV29-1
TGCACCATGAGTCGCGGGAACACTGAAGCTTTCTTT
CTMSRGNTEAFF
>NA|TRBJ1-5|NA|TRBV19
TGTGCCAGTAGTATAGTGGCAGGGGATCAGCCCCAGCATTTT
CASSIVAGDQPQHF
>TRBD1|TRBJ1-1|once|TRBV27
TGTGCCAGCAGCTTGACAGGGGGCGCCTGGGCTGAAGCTTTCTTT
CASSLTGGAWAEAFF
>NA|TRBJ2-7|few|TRBV30
TGTGCCTGGAGCAGGGCCTACGAGCAGTACTTC
CAWSRAYEQYF
>NA|TRBJ2-3|few|TRBV19
TGTGCCAGTGAGGGCAGAACAAGCACAGATACGCAGTATTTT
CASEGRTSTDTQYF
>TRBD1|TRBJ1-5|NA|TRBV12-3/TRBV12-4
TGTGCCAGCAGTCCTGGCGGGACAGGGGAAGGAGAGCCCCAGCATTTT
CASSPGGTGEGEPQHF
>TRBD2|TRBJ2-7|NA|TRBV29-1
TGCAGCGTTGATGGACTAGCGGGGGCCAATACCTACGAGCAGTACTTC
CSVDGLAGANTYEQYF
>NA|TRBJ2-3|few|TRBV11-1
TGTGCCAGCAGCTTAGTTTTGCTAGCTCGCACAGATACGCAGTATTTT
CASSLVLLARTDTQYF
>NA|TRBJ2-2|NA|TRBV6-5
TGTGCCAGCACCGCTGAGGGAAGTGTGGCCGGGGAGCTGTTTTTT
CASTAEGSVAGELFF
>TRBD2|TRBJ2-5|NA|TRBV5-4
TGTGCCAGCAGCTTCCCTAGCGGGACTCAAGAGACCCAGTACTTC
CASSFPSGTQETQYF
>NA|TRBJ1-2|NA|TRBV6-5
TGTGCCAGCAGTGGAGGAAAGGACCCCTATGGCTACACCTTC
CASSGGKDPYGYTF
>NA|TRBJ1-5|NA|TRBV6-2/TRBV6-3
TGTGCCAGCAGTTCGGGACATTCTAGCAATCAGCCCCAGCATTTT
CASSSGHSSNQPQHF
>NA|TRBJ1-3|few|TRBV29-1
TGCAGCGTTGAAGGGAGCTCTGGAAACACCATATATTTT
CSVEGSSGNTIYF
>TRBD1|TRBJ2-3|NA|TRBV6-1
TGTGCCAGCAGTGAAGCGTCTGTAGGGACAGGGCGCACAGATACGCAGTATTTT
CASSEASVGTGRTDTQYF
>NA|TRBJ2-1|NA|TRBV19
TGTGCCAGTAGTGCGCTCAGGGTAACCAGGGACAATGAGCAGTTCTTC
CASSALRVTRDNEQFF
>NA|TRBJ2-1|once|TRBV30
TGTGCCTGGAGTGTTGGGTACCCCTACAATGAGCAGTTCTTC
CAWSVGYPYNEQFF
>NA|TRBJ1-2|NA|TRBV30
TGTGCCTGGAGTAAGGGCCCTTATGGCTACACCTTC
CAWSKGPYGYTF
>TRBD2|TRBJ2-3|NA|TRBV20-1
TGCAGTGCGTCGACTAGCGGGCTGTTGGAAGATACGCAGTATTTT
CSASTSGLLEDTQYF
>NA|TRBJ1-1|NA|TRBV6-2/TRBV6-3
TGTGCCGCGATGGACCCGAGGAGCACTGAAGCTTTCTTT
CAAMDPRSTEAFF
>NA|TRBJ2-1|NA|TRBV29-1
TGCAGCGTTGAATCGGCAGACTACAATGAGCAGTTCTTC
CSVESADYNEQFF
>NA|TRBJ2-2|NA|TRBV11-1
TGTGCCAGCAGCTTAATTATCCGGGGCACCGGGGAGCTGTTTTTT
CASSLIIRGTGELFF
>TRBD1|TRBJ2-3|few|TRBV29-1
TGCAGCGTTGATGCCGTTAAGGGACAGGCCTTCGCAGATACGCAGTATTTT
CSVDAVKGQAFADTQYF
>NA|TRBJ1-3|NA|TRBV19
TGTGCCAGTAGTATAGACAGCTCGACTGGAAACACCATATATTTT
CASSIDSSTGNTIYF
>NA|TRBJ2-5|few|TRBV6-5
TGTGCCAGCATAGGGCGTCAGGAGGAGACCCAGTACTTC
CASIGRQEETQYF
>TRBD1|TRBJ2-5|once|TRBV29-1
TGCAGCGGAGACAGGGTAGGAGAGACCCAGTACTTC
CSGDRVGETQYF
>NA|TRBJ2-7|once|TRBV29-1
TGCAGCGTCGGACCCTACTACGAGCAGTACTTC
CSVGPYYEQYF
>NA|TRBJ2-1|NA|TRBV6-5
TGTGCCAGCAGTGACGGGGCAAGGTGGTACAATGAGCAGTTCTTC
CASSDGARWYNEQFF
>TRBD2|TRBJ2-3|NA|TRBV19
TGTGCCAGTAGACCTAGCGGGATGACAGATACGCAGTATTTT
CASRPSGMTDTQYF
>NA|TRBJ1-2|once|TRBV27
TGTGCCAGCAGTCAAGGGGGGTTTGGCTACACCTTC
CASSQGGFGYTF
>TRBD1|TRBJ2-7|NA|TRBV20-1
TGCAGTGCTAGAGATCGGGACAGGACTTCCTACGAGCAGTACTTC
CSARDRDRTSYEQYF
>NA|TRBJ1-1|NA|TRBV19
TGTGCCAGTAGTATTTCACCCACTGAAGCTTTCTTT
CASSISPTEAFF
>NA|TRBJ2-3|NA|TRBV29-1
TGCAGCGTTAACAGGGATGGGGCCTTAGATACGCAGTATTTT
CSVNRDGALDTQYF
>NA|TRBJ2-2|NA|TRBV29-1
TGCAGCGTGGGGACGGGAAACACCGGGGAGCTGTTTTTT
CSVGTGNTGELFF
>TRBD1|TRBJ2-7|NA|TRBV29-1
TGCAGCGTAACCGGGACAGGGGCCTACGAGCAGTACTTC
CSVTGTGAYEQYF
>NA|TRBJ2-1|NA|TRBV20-1
TGCAGTGCTCCCGGGAACAATGAGCAGTTCTTC
CSAPGNNEQFF
>NA|TRBJ2-7|NA|TRBV29-1
TGCAGCGTTGGACCCCCGGGAGTCTACGAGCAGTACTTC
CSVGPPGVYEQYF
>NA|TRBJ1-1|NA|TRBV12-3/TRBV12-4
TGTGCCAGCAGTTTAAGTGGGGGTTGGGACACTGAAGCTTTCTTT
CASSLSGGWDTEAFF
>NA|TRBJ1-5|NA|TRBV27
TGTGCCAGCAGTTCTTGGGGCGGGCTGGGTCAGCCCCAGCATTTT
CASSSWGGLGQPQHF
>TRBD1|TRBJ2-7|NA|TRBV6-5
TGTGCCAGCAGACAGGGACAGGCGCTAAAGGAATACTTC
CASRQGQALKEYF
>NA|TRBJ2-3|NA|TRBV6-2/TRBV6-3
TGTGCCAGCAGTCCCCACCAATACACAGATACGCAGTATTTT
CASSPHQYTDTQYF
>NA|TRBJ1-1|NA|TRBV19
TGTGCCAGCAGTGTATACACTGAAGCTTTCTTT
CASSVYTEAFF
>NA|TRBJ2-5|NA|TRBV29-1
TGCAGCGTTGAGGGGGACATTACCCAAGAGACCCAGTACTTC
CSVEGDITQETQYF